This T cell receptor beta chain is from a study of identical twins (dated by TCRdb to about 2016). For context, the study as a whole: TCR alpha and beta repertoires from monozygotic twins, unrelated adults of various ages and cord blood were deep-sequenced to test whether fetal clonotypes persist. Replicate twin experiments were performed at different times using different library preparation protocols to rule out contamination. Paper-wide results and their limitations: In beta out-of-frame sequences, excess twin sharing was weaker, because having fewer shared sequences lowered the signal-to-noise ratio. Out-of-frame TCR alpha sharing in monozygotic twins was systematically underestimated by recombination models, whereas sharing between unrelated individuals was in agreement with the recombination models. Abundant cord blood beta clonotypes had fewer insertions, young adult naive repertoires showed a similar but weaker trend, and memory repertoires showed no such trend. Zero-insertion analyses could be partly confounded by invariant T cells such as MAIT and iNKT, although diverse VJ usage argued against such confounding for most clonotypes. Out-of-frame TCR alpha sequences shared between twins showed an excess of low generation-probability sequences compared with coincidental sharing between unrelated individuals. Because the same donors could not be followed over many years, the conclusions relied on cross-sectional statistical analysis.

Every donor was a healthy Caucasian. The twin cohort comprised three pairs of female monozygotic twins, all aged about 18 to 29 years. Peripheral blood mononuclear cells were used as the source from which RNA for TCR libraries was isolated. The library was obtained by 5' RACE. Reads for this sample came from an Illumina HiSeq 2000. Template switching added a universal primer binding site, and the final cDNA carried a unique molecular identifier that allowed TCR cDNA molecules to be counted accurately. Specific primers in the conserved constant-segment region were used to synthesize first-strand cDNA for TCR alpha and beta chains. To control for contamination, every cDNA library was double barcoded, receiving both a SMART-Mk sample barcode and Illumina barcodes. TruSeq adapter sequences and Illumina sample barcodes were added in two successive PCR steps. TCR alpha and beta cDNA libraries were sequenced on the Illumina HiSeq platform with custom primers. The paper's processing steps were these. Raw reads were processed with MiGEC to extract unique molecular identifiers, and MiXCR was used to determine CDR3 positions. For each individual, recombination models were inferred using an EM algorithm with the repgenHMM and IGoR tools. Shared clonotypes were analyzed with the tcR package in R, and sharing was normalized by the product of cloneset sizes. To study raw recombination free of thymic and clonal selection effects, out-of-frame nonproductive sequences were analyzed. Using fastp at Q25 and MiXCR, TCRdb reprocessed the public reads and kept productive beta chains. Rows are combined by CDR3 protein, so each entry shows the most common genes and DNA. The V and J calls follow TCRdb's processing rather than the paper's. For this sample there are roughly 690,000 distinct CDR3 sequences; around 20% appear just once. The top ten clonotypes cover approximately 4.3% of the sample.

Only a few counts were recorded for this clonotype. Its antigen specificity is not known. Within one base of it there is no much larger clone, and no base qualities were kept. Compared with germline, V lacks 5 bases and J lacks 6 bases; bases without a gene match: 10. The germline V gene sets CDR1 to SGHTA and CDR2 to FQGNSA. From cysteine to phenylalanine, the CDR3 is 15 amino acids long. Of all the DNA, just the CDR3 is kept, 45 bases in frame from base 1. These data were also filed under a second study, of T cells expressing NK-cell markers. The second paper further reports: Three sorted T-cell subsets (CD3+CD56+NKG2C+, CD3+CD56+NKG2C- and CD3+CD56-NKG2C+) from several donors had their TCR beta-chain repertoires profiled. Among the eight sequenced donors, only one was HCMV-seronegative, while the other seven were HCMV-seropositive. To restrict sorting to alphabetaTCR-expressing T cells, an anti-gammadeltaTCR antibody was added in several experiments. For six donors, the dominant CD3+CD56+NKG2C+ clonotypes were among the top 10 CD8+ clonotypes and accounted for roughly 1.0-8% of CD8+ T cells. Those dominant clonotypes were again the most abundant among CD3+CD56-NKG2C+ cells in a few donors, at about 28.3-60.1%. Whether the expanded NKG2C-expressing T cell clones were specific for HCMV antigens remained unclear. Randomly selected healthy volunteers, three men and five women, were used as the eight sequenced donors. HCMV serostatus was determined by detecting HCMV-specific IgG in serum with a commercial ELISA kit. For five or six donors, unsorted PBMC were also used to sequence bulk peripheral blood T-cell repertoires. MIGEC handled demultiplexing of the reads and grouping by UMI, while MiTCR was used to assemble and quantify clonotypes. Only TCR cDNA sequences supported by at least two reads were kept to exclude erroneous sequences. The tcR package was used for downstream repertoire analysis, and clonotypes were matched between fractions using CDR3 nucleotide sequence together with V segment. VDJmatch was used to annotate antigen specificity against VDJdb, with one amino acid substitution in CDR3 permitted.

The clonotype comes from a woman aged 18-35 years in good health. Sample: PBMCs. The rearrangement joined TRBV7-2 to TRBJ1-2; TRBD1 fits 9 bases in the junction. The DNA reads TGTGCCAGCAGCAAAGCCGGGACAGGGTTAGATGGCTACACCTTC. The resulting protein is CASSKAGTGLDGYTF.